This T cell receptor (beta chain) stems from a study of cytomegalovirus exposure and HLA in healthy donors. On the study more broadly: Researchers previously reported finding some 110 million unique TCR beta sequences from around 200 million T cells.

The V end lost 8 bases, the J end lost 0 bases, and 23 bases lay between the germline ends. The CDR3 runs to 18 residues. Germline-derived CDR1 and CDR2 are SNHLY and FYNNEI. The PCR contained 60 Vbeta and 13 Jbeta primers. Assay used: immunoSEQ multiplex PCR; TCRdb lists only in-frame clones, some missing. The sample contains approximately 260,000 clones, roughly four fifths of which appear only once. The V gene is TRBV2, the J gene TRBJ2-4, with a weak D call TRBD2 (7 bases). The TCR comes from a woman between 40 and 50 years old in good health and CMV-seropositive. The sequenced material came from PBMCs. The CDR3 DNA is TGTGCCAGCGGGGGGGCAGGGAGGGGAAGTGAAGCCAAAAACATTCAGTACTTC. The encoded protein is CASGGAGRGSEAKNIQYF.